This entry describes one T cell receptor (beta chain). As yet, its antigen is unknown. Time point defined: baseline, week 1 (first vaccination visit). The treatment here: pre-vaccination baseline after standard-of-care therapy. Every donor had a new WHO grade 3 or 4 astrocytoma that was IDH1-mutant, with loss of nuclear ATRX. The sample comes from a study of a mutant IDH1 vaccine in newly diagnosed glioma. Study background: Treated patients were roughly 62% male, about 40% female, mean age 40.4 years.

The repertoire was sequenced with immunoSEQ multiplex PCR; TCRdb's copy has only in-frame clones and lacks some. The data show roughly 38,000 clones, around nine tenths seen once. The germline V gene has CDR1 LNHDA and CDR2 SQIVND (reference sequence). With V trimmed by 5 bases and J by 7 bases, 6 bases remained unmatched. CDR3 length equals 14 residues. Overall study findings and caveats: Among top peripheral T cell clonotypes, changes seemed unrelated to pseudoprogression.

The chain has TRBV19 and TRBJ2-2, with 8 positions matching TRBD1. The sequence derives from a man aged 18-30 years with glioma. Here the sequenced sample was PBMCs, taken from a glioma patient treated with radiotherapy, temozolomide or both. The chain's CDR3 is CASSLTQGVGELFF. In nucleotides, the CDR3 is TGTGCCAGTAGTCTAACACAGGGGGTCGGGGAGCTGTTTTTT.